The next 20 T cell receptor beta chains were all read from a single sample in a study of blood T cell repertoires in COVID-19. The data were produced by immunoSEQ multiplex PCR, yet TCRdb's version contains in-frame clones alone and is incomplete. This sample has 150,000 to 200,000 clones; approximately 91% occur once, and the top ten carry 2.1%. The sequencing sample was made of peripheral blood. These receptor sequences come from a man in his sixties or seventies with active or convalescent COVID-19.

This chain links TRBV28 with TRBJ1-5; 7 bases match TRBD1. Germline V gene lookup returns CDR1 MDHEN and CDR2 SYDVKM. J gave up 7 bases and V 7 bases, and 13 bases lay outside the gene matches. This CDR3 is 15 amino acids long. The CDR3 region has the DNA TGTGCCAGCATTGGCCAACAGGGGCCTGGGCAGCCCCAGCATTTT. Its translation is CASIGQQGPGQPQHF. Based on the CDR3 plus reference TRBV28 and TRBJ1-5, the full variable domain is DVKVTQSSRYLVKRTGEKVFLECVQDMDHENMFWYRQDPGLGLRLIYFSYDVKMKEKGDIPEGYSVSREKKERFSLILESASTNQTSMYLCASIGQQGPGQPQHFGDGTRLSIL.

This chain joins TRBV9 and TRBJ2-7; tentatively, D is TRBD1 (6 bases). V lost 4 bases, J lost 2 bases, and 10 bases lay in between. Germline CDR1 SGDLS, CDR2 YYNGEE. This CDR3 comprises 13 residues. CDR3 amino acids: CASSPGQTYEQYF. CDR3 DNA sequence: TGTGCCAGCAGCCCTGGACAGACCTACGAGCAGTACTTC.

The chain combines TRBV12-5 with TRBJ2-1, with D possibly TRBD2 on 5 matching bases. Germline V CDR1 and CDR2: LGHNT, FRNRAP. The V end was cut by 4 bases, the J end by 0 bases, with 13 bases between. CDR3 length: 16 amino acids. CDR3 protein: CASGSFSGSSYNEQFF. For the CDR3, the DNA is TGTGCTAGTGGTTCATTCTCGGGGAGCTCCTACAATGAGCAGTTCTTC.

This chain uses TRBV20-1 with TRBJ2-5; D uncertain. V was trimmed by 6 bases and J by 5 bases, leaving 13 bases between them. Looked up from germline, CDR1 is DFQATT and CDR2 is SNEGSKA (reference sequence). The CDR3 loop spans 12 amino acids. CDR3 sequence reads: CSASGPVETQYF. CDR3 nucleotides: TGCAGTGCCAGTGGGCCAGTGGAGACCCAGTACTTC.

The J gene is TRBJ2-1, the V gene TRBV20-1; unclear D gene. Germline CDR1 is DFQATT and CDR2 is SNEGSKA (reference sequence). Trimming left V 3 bases short and J 0 bases short, with 12 bases between. The CDR3 totals 15 residues. CDR3 nucleotides: TGCAGTGCTAGTGACGCGTCCCTCTCCTACAATGAGCAGTTCTTC. Amino acids: CSASDASLSYNEQFF.

V usage is TRBV3-1 (or the pseudogene TRBV3-2) and J usage is TRBJ2-1; 8 bases align to TRBD2. V trimming: 2 bases; J trimming: 2 bases; junction bases outside the gene matches: 5. CDR3 length equals 16 residues. CDR1 LGHDT and CDR2 YNNKEL come from the germline V gene (reference sequence). CDR3 amino acids: CASSQFSSGPYNEQFF. DNA of the CDR3: TGTGCCAGCAGCCAATTCTCTAGCGGGCCCTACAATGAGCAGTTCTTC.

The chain joins TRBV29-1 to TRBJ2-2; D is possibly TRBD2 (5 bases). The CDR3 sequence is 13 residues long. Trimming cost V 4 bases and J 3 bases, with 9 bases left between them. Germline values: CDR1 SQVTM, CDR2 ANQGSEA. The CDR3: CSVGGMDTGELFF. DNA for the CDR3: TGCAGCGTTGGAGGGATGGACACCGGGGAGCTGTTTTTT.

V is TRBV6-6 and J is TRBJ2-5, with D perhaps TRBD2 (6 bases). Per germline, CDR1 MNHNY and CDR2 SVGAGI (reference sequence). The CDR3 is made up of 11 amino acids. V was pared by 8 bases and J by 5 bases, with 9 bases between. The CDR3 nucleotides read TGTGCCAGCCTTGGGGGGGAGACCCAGTACTTC. This sequence encodes CASLGGETQYF.

The chain carries TRBV30 and TRBJ1-1; TRBD1 might be the D (5 bases). CDR1 and CDR2 from the germline V gene are GTSNPN and SVGIG (reference sequence). The CDR3 is 18 amino acids. The V and J ends lost 2 bases and 6 bases respectively, with 28 bases between them. CDR3 sequence reads: CAWSPRRGSVGIPAEAFF. The CDR3 DNA follows: TGTGCCTGGAGTCCCCGCCGGGGGTCAGTGGGAATCCCCGCTGAAGCTTTCTTT. Full variable domain (outside the CDR3, taken from reference TRBV30 and TRBJ1-1): SQTIHQWPATLVQPVGSPLSLECTVEGTSNPNLYWYRQAAGRGLQLLFYSVGIGQISSEVPQNLSASRPQDRQFILSSKKLLLSDSGFYLCAWSPRRGSVGIPAEAFFGQGTRLTVV.

This sequence joins TRBV12-3 or TRBV12-4 and TRBJ1-5, with no clear D. There are 12 residues in the CDR3. Trimming removed 5 bases from V and 6 bases from J, with 8 bases in between. The CDR3 region is CASSRLGQPQHF. The CDR3 DNA reads TGTGCCAGCAGTAGACTCGGTCAGCCCCAGCATTTT.

The chain has TRBV28 and TRBJ2-7, with D possibly being TRBD2 (6 bases). Germline V gene data show CDR1 as MDHEN and CDR2 as SYDVKM. The CDR3 length is 16 residues. V was cut by 8 bases and J by 4 bases, with 24 bases left in between. The CDR3 is CASPPTGGALAYEQYF. In nucleotides, the CDR3 is TGTGCCAGCCCCCCTACCGGGGGTGCACTCGCGTACGAGCAGTACTTC.

This chain links TRBV19 with TRBJ1-1; 10 nucleotides line up with TRBD1. V shed 3 bases and J 3 bases; nucleotides not matched to a gene: 10. Germline lookup yields CDR1 LNHDA and CDR2 SQIVND (reference sequence). This CDR3 has 17 amino acids. The CDR3 sequence: CASSIKGQGIAHTEAFF. CDR3 nucleotide sequence: TGTGCCAGTAGTATTAAGGGACAGGGGATTGCTCACACTGAAGCTTTCTTT.

CDR3 sequence: CASSRLAGGREQFF. CDR3 bases: TGTGCCAGCAGTCGACTAGCGGGAGGTCGGGAGCAGTTCTTC. The chain couples TRBV6-2 or TRBV6-3 to TRBJ2-1, with 13 bases lining up with TRBD2. The CDR3 has 14 residues. Germline V gene lookup returns CDR1 MNHEY and CDR2 SVGEGT. J gave up 10 bases and V 5 bases, and 5 bases lay outside the gene matches.

The chain joins TRBV28 to TRBJ2-1; TRBD1 might be the D (6 bases). The CDR3 sequence is 17 residues long. The germline V gene has CDR1 MDHEN and CDR2 SYDVKM. Trimming pared 5 bases from V and 7 bases from J, leaving 24 bases between. CDR3 nucleotide sequence: TGTGCCAGCAGTCCTTCTTACATGGCAGGGGAAAAAAATGAGCAGTTCTTC. Its translation is CASSPSYMAGEKNEQFF.

The chain is built from TRBV7-9 and TRBJ2-1; 8 nucleotides align to TRBD2. CDR1 is SEHNR and CDR2 is FQNEAQ in the germline V gene (reference sequence). The trim removed 10 bases at V and 4 bases at J, leaving 6 bases unmatched. This CDR3 comprises 13 residues. In nucleotides, the CDR3 is TGTGCCACCCAAGCGGGAGAATACAATGAGCAGTTCTTC. The encoded protein is CATQAGEYNEQFF.

DNA of the CDR3: TGTGCCAGCAGCCAAGACAGGGGAGTCGTTCAGCCCCAGCATTTT. Its protein product is CASSQDRGVVQPQHF. The chain joins TRBV7-2 to TRBJ1-5; 8 nucleotides line up with TRBD1. Per the germline V gene, CDR1 is SGHTA and CDR2 is FQGNSA. J gave up 6 bases and V 5 bases, and 9 bases lay outside the gene matches. This CDR3 has 15 residues.

The chain carries TRBV10-3 and TRBJ2-1; D may be TRBD1 (5 bases). V lost 10 bases, J lost 8 bases, and 12 bases lay in between. The CDR3 is 11 residues long. Germline values: CDR1 ENHRY, CDR2 SYGVKD. The chain's CDR3 is CATSGNHEQFF. The CDR3, as DNA: TGTGCCACATCAGGGAATCATGAGCAGTTCTTC.

The rearrangement joins TRBV11-2 to TRBJ2-3; TRBD2 is a possible D gene (6 bases). V was clipped by 0 bases and J by 1 base, with 11 bases between them. Per germline, CDR1 SGHAT and CDR2 FQNNGV. The CDR3 is 16 amino acids. The CDR3 loop is CASSLDPGLGTDTQYF. In DNA form, the CDR3 reads TGTGCCAGCAGCTTAGACCCGGGACTGGGCACAGATACGCAGTATTTT.

The J gene is TRBJ2-7, the V gene TRBV5-6, with TRBD1 as a possible D gene (6 bases). Germline V gives CDR1 SGHDT, CDR2 YYEEEE. Trimming stripped 2 bases from V and 3 bases from J, with 9 bases between. The CDR3 has 13 residues. The CDR3, as DNA: TGTGCCAGCAGCTTAGGACAGAACTACGAGCAGTACTTC. This sequence encodes CASSLGQNYEQYF.

V is TRBV7-9 and J is TRBJ2-1; 9 bases match TRBD1. V shed 5 bases, J shed 4 bases, and the junction held 6 bases outside the gene matches. The germline V gene encodes CDR1 SEHNR and CDR2 FQNEAQ (reference sequence). The CDR3 loop spans 15 amino acids. Here the CDR3 DNA reads TGTGCCAGCAGCCCAACGGGACAGGGATACAATGAGCAGTTCTTC. This translates into CASSPTGQGYNEQFF. The complete variable domain, with remaining parts taken from reference TRBV7-9 and TRBJ2-1, reads DTGVSQNPRHKITKRGQNVTFRCDPISEHNRLYWYRQTLGQGPEFLTYFQNEAQLEKSRLLSDRFSAERPKGSFSTLEIQRTEQGDSAMYLCASSPTGQGYNEQFFGPGTRLTVL.